The TCR beta chain described here comes from a study of shared clonotypes between healthy human individuals. TCRdb's table, derived via immunoSEQ multiplex PCR, lists solely in-frame clones and lacks some. Of about 2.1 million clones in the sample, roughly 95% are singletons; the top ten hold around 1.7%. Details on this clone: Other nucleotide sequences in the sample specify the same CDR3.

Naive CD8 cells were CD45RO-negative, positively selected for CCR7, excluding terminally differentiated effector memory CD45RA+ cells. The CDR3 spans 13 residues. With V trimmed by 1 base and J by 4 bases, 0 bases remained unmatched. CDR1 is MDHEN, CDR2 SYDVKM, per germline. The chain has TRBV28 and TRBJ1-1; TRBD1 matches at 7 bases. The receptor comes from a man in his late teens or twenties in good health. Some clones in this sample may be carry-over from other donors' samples. Sequences were obtained from naive CD8+ T cells from PBMCs. The CDR3: CASSLSGGTEAFF. CDR3 bases: TGTGCCAGCAGTTTATCAGGGGGCACTGAAGCTTTCTTT.